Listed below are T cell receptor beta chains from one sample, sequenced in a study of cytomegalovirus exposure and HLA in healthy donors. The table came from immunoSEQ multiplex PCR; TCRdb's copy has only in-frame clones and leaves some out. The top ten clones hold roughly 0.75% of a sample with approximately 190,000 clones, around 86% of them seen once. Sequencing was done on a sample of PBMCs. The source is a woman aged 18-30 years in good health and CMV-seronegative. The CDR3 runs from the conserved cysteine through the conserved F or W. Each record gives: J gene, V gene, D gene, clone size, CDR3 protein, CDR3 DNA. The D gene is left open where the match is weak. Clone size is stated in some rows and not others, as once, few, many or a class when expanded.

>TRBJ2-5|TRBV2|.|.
CASSEVEETQYF
TGTGCCAGCAGTGAAGTAGAAGAGACCCAGTACTTC
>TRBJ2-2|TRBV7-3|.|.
CASLQDGELFF
TGTGCCAGCCTCCAGGACGGGGAGCTGTTTTTT
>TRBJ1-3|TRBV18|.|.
CASSSALDSPNTIYF
TGTGCCAGCTCATCGGCATTGGACAGCCCAAACACCATATATTTT
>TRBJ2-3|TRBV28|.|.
CASSFTGSTDTQYF
TGTGCCAGCAGTTTTACAGGCAGCACAGATACGCAGTATTTT
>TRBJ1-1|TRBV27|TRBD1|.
CASTTQGAEAFF
TGTGCCAGCACAACTCAGGGGGCTGAAGCTTTCTTT
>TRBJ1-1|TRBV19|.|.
CASSIGLGGNPEAFF
TGTGCCAGTAGTATAGGGCTGGGGGGGAACCCTGAAGCTTTCTTT
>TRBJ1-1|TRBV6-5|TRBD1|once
CASSYDRVTEAFF
TGTGCCAGCAGCTACGACAGGGTCACTGAAGCTTTCTTT
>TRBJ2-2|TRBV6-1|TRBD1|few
CASSEPRTGANTGELFF
TGTGCCAGCAGTGAACCCCGGACAGGGGCGAACACCGGGGAGCTGTTTTTT
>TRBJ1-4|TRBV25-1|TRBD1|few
CASRGGTGDAKLFF
TGTGCCAGTCGGGGCGGGACAGGGGATGCAAAACTGTTTTTT
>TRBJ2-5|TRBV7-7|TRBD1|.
CASSLNRGETQYF
TGTGCCAGCAGCTTAAACAGGGGAGAGACCCAGTACTTC
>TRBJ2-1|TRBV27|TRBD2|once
CASSPTGLSGDEQFF
TGTGCCAGCAGCCCTACAGGCCTGAGCGGGGATGAGCAGTTCTTC
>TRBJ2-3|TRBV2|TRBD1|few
CASSPGTGSTDTQYF
TGTGCCAGCAGTCCCGGGACAGGTTCCACAGATACGCAGTATTTT
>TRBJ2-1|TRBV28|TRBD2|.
CASSLFPSGTGFEQFF
TGTGCCAGCAGTTTATTCCCTAGCGGGACGGGCTTTGAGCAGTTCTTC
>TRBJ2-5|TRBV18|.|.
CASSPRSGERETQYF
TGTGCCAGCTCACCACGGTCCGGGGAGCGGGAGACCCAGTACTTC
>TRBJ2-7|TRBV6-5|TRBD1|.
CASSTPGQGAYEQYF
TGTGCCAGCAGTACGCCGGGACAGGGTGCCTACGAGCAGTACTTC
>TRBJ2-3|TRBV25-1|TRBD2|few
CASAIAGAIDTQYF
TGTGCCAGCGCTATAGCGGGGGCGATAGATACGCAGTATTTT
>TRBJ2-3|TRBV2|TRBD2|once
CASSEAGAGRYF
TGTGCCAGCAGTGAAGCAGGAGCGGGACGGTATTTT
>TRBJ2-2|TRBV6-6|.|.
CASSSDRNTGELFF
TGTGCCAGCAGCTCGGACAGGAACACCGGGGAGCTGTTTTTT
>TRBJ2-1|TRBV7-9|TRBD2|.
CASSISGIVNEQFF
TGTGCCAGCAGCATTAGCGGGATTGTCAATGAGCAGTTCTTC
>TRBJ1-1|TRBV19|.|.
CASSMGGGRFEAFF
TGTGCCAGTAGTATGGGAGGGGGAAGATTCGAAGCTTTCTTT
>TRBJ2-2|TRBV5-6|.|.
CASSQGWAAGKAGELFF
TGTGCCAGCAGCCAGGGGTGGGCAGCTGGTAAGGCCGGGGAGCTGTTTTTT
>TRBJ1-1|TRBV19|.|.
CASSIQGAGTEAFF
TGTGCCAGTAGTATCCAGGGTGCAGGCACTGAAGCTTTCTTT
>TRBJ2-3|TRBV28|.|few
CASSGIFTDTQYF
TGTGCCAGCTCGGGGATTTTCACAGATACGCAGTATTTT
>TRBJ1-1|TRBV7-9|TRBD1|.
CASSLQGADTEAFF
TGTGCCAGCAGCTTACAGGGGGCAGACACTGAAGCTTTCTTT
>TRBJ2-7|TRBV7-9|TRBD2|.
CASSLDSGRAYEQYF
TGTGCCAGCAGCTTAGATAGCGGGAGGGCCTACGAGCAGTACTTC
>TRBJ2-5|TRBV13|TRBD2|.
CASSSRTSGRALGETQYF
TGTGCCAGCAGCTCCCGGACTAGCGGGAGGGCCCTCGGAGAGACCCAGTACTTC
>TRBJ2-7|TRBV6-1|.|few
CASSSYPQYYEQYF
TGTGCCAGCAGTAGTTACCCCCAATACTACGAGCAGTACTTC
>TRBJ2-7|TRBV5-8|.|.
CASSLGGWWQGGEQYF
TGTGCCAGCAGCTTGGGAGGGTGGTGGCAGGGAGGCGAGCAGTACTTC
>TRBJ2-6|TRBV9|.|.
CASSGGYGANVLTF
TGTGCCAGCAGCGGCGGTTACGGGGCCAACGTCCTGACTTTC
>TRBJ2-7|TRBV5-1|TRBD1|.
CASCADRGDLYEQYF
TGCGCCAGCTGCGCAGACAGGGGCGACCTATACGAGCAGTACTTC
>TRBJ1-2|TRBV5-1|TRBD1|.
CASKEWTGPNYGYTF
TGCGCCAGCAAGGAATGGACAGGGCCGAACTATGGCTACACCTTC
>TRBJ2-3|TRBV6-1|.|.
CASSPPTGTDTQYF
TGTGCCAGCAGCCCCCCGACTGGCACAGATACGCAGTATTTT
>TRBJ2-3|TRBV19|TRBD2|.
CASSRLPSGGVSYTDTQYF
TGTGCCAGTAGCCGCCTGCCTAGCGGGGGGGTATCATACACAGATACGCAGTATTTT
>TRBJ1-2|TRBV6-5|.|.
CASSPGENYGYTF
TGTGCCAGCAGCCCAGGGGAAAACTATGGCTACACCTTC
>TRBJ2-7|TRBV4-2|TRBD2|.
CASSLRQAGDEAYEQYF
TGTGCCAGCAGCCTCCGTCAAGCGGGAGACGAGGCCTACGAGCAGTACTTC
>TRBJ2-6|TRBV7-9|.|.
CASSGVSSGANVLTF
TGTGCCAGCTCCGGGGTAAGCTCTGGGGCCAACGTCCTGACTTTC
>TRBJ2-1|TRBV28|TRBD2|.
CATSPRASGRTNEQFF
TGTGCCACCAGCCCCCGGGCTAGCGGGAGGACCAATGAGCAGTTCTTC
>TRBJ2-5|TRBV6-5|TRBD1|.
CASSYSETGGRETQYF
TGTGCCAGCAGTTACAGTGAGACAGGGGGGCGAGAGACCCAGTACTTC
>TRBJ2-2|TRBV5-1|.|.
CASSPTTAESGELFF
TGCGCCAGCAGCCCTACCACCGCGGAGTCCGGGGAGCTGTTTTTT
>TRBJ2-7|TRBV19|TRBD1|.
CASKWGQGLYEQYF
TGTGCCAGTAAGTGGGGACAGGGTCTCTACGAGCAGTACTTC
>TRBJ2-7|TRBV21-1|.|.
CASSVRGSTPHEQYF
TGTGCCAGCAGTGTGCGGGGATCCACTCCCCACGAGCAGTACTTC
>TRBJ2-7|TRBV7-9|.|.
CASSLDPLGTYEQYF
TGTGCCAGCAGCTTAGACCCCCTAGGAACCTACGAGCAGTACTTC
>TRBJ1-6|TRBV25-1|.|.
CASSEYAVRYNSPLHF
TGTGCCAGCAGTGAATATGCGGTCAGATATAATTCACCCCTCCACTTT
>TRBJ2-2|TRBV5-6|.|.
CASSLVDRLNTGELFF
TGTGCCAGCAGCTTGGTCGACAGGCTGAACACCGGGGAGCTGTTTTTT
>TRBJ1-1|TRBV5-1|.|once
CASSLAPNTEAFF
TGCGCCAGCAGCTTAGCACCTAACACTGAAGCTTTCTTT
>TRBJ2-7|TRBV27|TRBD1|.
CASSAPAGTGGYEQYF
TGTGCCAGCAGCGCCCCCGCCGGGACAGGGGGATACGAGCAGTACTTC
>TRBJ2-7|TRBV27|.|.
CASSSGTTYEQYF
TGTGCCAGCAGTTCCGGGACAACCTACGAGCAGTACTTC
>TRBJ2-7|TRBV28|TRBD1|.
CASSTSGQSSYEQYF
TGTGCCAGCAGTACATCGGGACAGAGCTCCTACGAGCAGTACTTC
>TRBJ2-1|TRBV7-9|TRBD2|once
CASSISGTRSNEQFF
TGTGCCAGCAGCATCTCCGGGACTAGGTCCAATGAGCAGTTCTTC
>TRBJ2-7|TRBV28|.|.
CASSLTAAYEQYF
TGTGCCAGCAGTTTGACAGCCGCCTACGAGCAGTACTTC
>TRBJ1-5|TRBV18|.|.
CASSHGQGPNQPQHF
TGTGCCAGCTCACACGGACAAGGACCTAATCAGCCCCAGCATTTT
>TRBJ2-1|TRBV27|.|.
CASGLAGENNEQFF
TGTGCCAGCGGGCTAGCAGGGGAGAACAATGAGCAGTTCTTC
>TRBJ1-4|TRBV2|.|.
CASRSQGLTNEKLFF
TGTGCCAGCAGATCACAGGGTCTAACTAATGAAAAACTGTTTTTT
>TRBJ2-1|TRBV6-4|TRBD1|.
CASSDGDREFKQFF
TGTGCCAGCAGTGACGGCGACAGGGAGTTTAAGCAGTTCTTC
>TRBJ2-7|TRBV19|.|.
CASSGMGASKEQYF
TGTGCCAGTAGCGGTATGGGGGCGTCTAAAGAGCAGTACTTC
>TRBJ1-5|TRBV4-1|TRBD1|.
CASSQGLTGTGSDNQPQHF
TGCGCCAGCAGCCAAGGATTGACCGGGACAGGGAGCGACAATCAGCCCCAGCATTTT
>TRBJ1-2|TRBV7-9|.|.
CASSPGVNYGYTF
TGTGCCAGCAGCCCGGGAGTTAACTATGGCTACACCTTC
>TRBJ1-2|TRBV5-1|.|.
CAVVIRSKEGYTF
TGCGCCGTAGTAATAAGAAGTAAGGAGGGCTACACCTTC
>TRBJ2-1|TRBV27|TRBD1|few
CASSSRGQGVNEQFF
TGTGCCAGCAGTTCCCGGGGACAGGGTGTTAATGAGCAGTTCTTC
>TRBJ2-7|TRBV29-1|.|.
CSVETDTYEQYF
TGCAGCGTTGAAACGGACACCTACGAGCAGTACTTC